These T cell receptor beta chains were read from a single sample in a study of cytomegalovirus exposure and HLA in healthy donors. Method: immunoSEQ multiplex PCR; TCRdb's copy keeps in-frame clones and lacks some. Among about 130,000 clones listed, around three quarters were seen once. The sequenced sample consisted of PBMCs. Source of these receptors: a woman between 40 and 50 years old in good health and CMV-seropositive. The CDR3 runs from the conserved cysteine through the conserved F or W. The order of the fields is clone size, V gene, D gene, J gene, CDR3 DNA, CDR3 protein. A D gene is named only where the DNA matches it firmly. Clone size is not always given. Where it is, it says once, few, many or a class for expanded clones.

clone_size: -; v_call: TRBV25-1; d_call: TRBD1; j_call: TRBJ1-1; cdr3_nt: TGTGCCAGCAGTGACCCCGGACAGGTTGACACTGAAGCTTTCTTT; cdr3_aa: CASSDPGQVDTEAFF
clone_size: -; v_call: TRBV19; d_call: TRBD2; j_call: TRBJ2-5; cdr3_nt: TGTGCCAGTAGTGGGCTAGCGGGAGGAGAGACCCAGTACTTC; cdr3_aa: CASSGLAGGETQYF
clone_size: -; v_call: TRBV10-3; d_call: -; j_call: TRBJ2-7; cdr3_nt: TGTGCCATCGGATCGGGGGGCAGCTCCTACGAGCAGTACTTC; cdr3_aa: CAIGSGGSSYEQYF
clone_size: -; v_call: TRBV18; d_call: -; j_call: TRBJ1-4; cdr3_nt: TGTGCCAGCTCCCAAGGACAAGATGAAAAACTGTTTTTT; cdr3_aa: CASSQGQDEKLFF
clone_size: -; v_call: TRBV25-1; d_call: -; j_call: TRBJ2-5; cdr3_nt: TGTGCCAGCAGTGTCGGGGGGCGCGGGGAGACCCAGTACTTC; cdr3_aa: CASSVGGRGETQYF
clone_size: -; v_call: TRBV5-1; d_call: TRBD1; j_call: TRBJ1-4; cdr3_nt: TGCGCCAGCAGCCCCCGGGACAGGGACGAAAAACTGTTTTTT; cdr3_aa: CASSPRDRDEKLFF
clone_size: once; v_call: TRBV7-3; d_call: TRBD2; j_call: TRBJ2-7; cdr3_nt: TGTGCCAGCAGCCCCGGACTAGCGGGGCCCTCCTACGAGCAGTACTTC; cdr3_aa: CASSPGLAGPSYEQYF
clone_size: -; v_call: TRBV29-1; d_call: -; j_call: TRBJ2-1; cdr3_nt: TGCAGCGTTCGGGACTTGGGGGTGGGCGAGCAGTTCTTC; cdr3_aa: CSVRDLGVGEQFF
clone_size: once; v_call: TRBV2; d_call: -; j_call: TRBJ1-5; cdr3_nt: TGTGCCAGCTCTGCCGACGGACAGCCGAATCAGCCCCAGCATTTT; cdr3_aa: CASSADGQPNQPQHF
clone_size: -; v_call: TRBV6-6; d_call: -; j_call: TRBJ2-1; cdr3_nt: TGTGCCAGCAACGGCGGGGTAAACAATGAGCAGTTCTTC; cdr3_aa: CASNGGVNNEQFF
clone_size: few; v_call: TRBV5-4; d_call: TRBD1; j_call: TRBJ2-2; cdr3_nt: TGTGCCAGCAGCCCCCAGGGGGCGATAGGCACCGGGGAGCTGTTTTTT; cdr3_aa: CASSPQGAIGTGELFF
clone_size: -; v_call: TRBV4-1; d_call: -; j_call: TRBJ1-5; cdr3_nt: TGCGCCAGCAGCCCCTCAGCAGGGGGCAATCAGCCCCAGCATTTT; cdr3_aa: CASSPSAGGNQPQHF
clone_size: -; v_call: TRBV5-1; d_call: -; j_call: TRBJ2-5; cdr3_nt: TGCGCCAGCAGCTACCCGGGGGAAGAGACCCAGTACTTC; cdr3_aa: CASSYPGEETQYF
clone_size: -; v_call: TRBV11-1; d_call: TRBD1; j_call: TRBJ2-3; cdr3_nt: TGTGCCAGCAGCTTAGTGGGACAGTCCACAGATACGCAGTATTTT; cdr3_aa: CASSLVGQSTDTQYF
clone_size: -; v_call: TRBV7-2; d_call: TRBD2; j_call: TRBJ2-1; cdr3_nt: TGTGCCAGCAGCTTCACTAGCGGGCCTCTGAATGAGCAGTTCTTC; cdr3_aa: CASSFTSGPLNEQFF
clone_size: once; v_call: TRBV28; d_call: -; j_call: TRBJ2-7; cdr3_nt: TGTGCCAGCAGGTCACAGGGCACGCAGTACTTC; cdr3_aa: CASRSQGTQYF
clone_size: -; v_call: TRBV19; d_call: -; j_call: TRBJ1-4; cdr3_nt: TGTGCCAGTAGTATGGGCCAACGTAATGAAAAACTGTTTTTT; cdr3_aa: CASSMGQRNEKLFF
clone_size: -; v_call: TRBV10-1; d_call: TRBD2; j_call: TRBJ2-3; cdr3_nt: TGCGCCAGCAGTGAGTCCGCGGGAGAGGCAGATACGCAGTATTTT; cdr3_aa: CASSESAGEADTQYF
clone_size: once; v_call: TRBV30; d_call: TRBD2; j_call: TRBJ2-5; cdr3_nt: TGTGCCGGCCTTAGCGGGAGGGGGGAGACCCAGTACTTC; cdr3_aa: CAGLSGRGETQYF
clone_size: -; v_call: TRBV5-1; d_call: TRBD1; j_call: TRBJ1-5; cdr3_nt: TGCGCCAGCTCAACGACAGGGGGTCAGCCCCAGCATTTT; cdr3_aa: CASSTTGGQPQHF
clone_size: -; v_call: TRBV2; d_call: -; j_call: TRBJ2-4; cdr3_nt: TGTGCCAGCAGTGTCCAGGCGGGCCGGGTAGGCATTCAGTACTTC; cdr3_aa: CASSVQAGRVGIQYF
clone_size: -; v_call: TRBV19; d_call: TRBD1; j_call: TRBJ1-1; cdr3_nt: TGTGCCAGTAGTGACAGGGGTCCTTTGAACACTGAAGCTTTCTTT; cdr3_aa: CASSDRGPLNTEAFF
clone_size: -; v_call: TRBV6-5; d_call: TRBD2; j_call: TRBJ2-1; cdr3_nt: TGTGCCAGCAGGCTAGGGACTAGCGGGAACCATGAGCAGTTCTTC; cdr3_aa: CASRLGTSGNHEQFF
clone_size: -; v_call: TRBV7-8; d_call: TRBD2; j_call: TRBJ2-5; cdr3_nt: TGTGCCAGCAGCTTAGGAACTAGCGGCGAGACCCAGTACTTC; cdr3_aa: CASSLGTSGETQYF
clone_size: -; v_call: TRBV5-4; d_call: -; j_call: TRBJ2-1; cdr3_nt: TGTGCCAGCAGCAACCTAGCCGCCGCCTACAATGAGCAGTTCTTC; cdr3_aa: CASSNLAAAYNEQFF
clone_size: -; v_call: TRBV6-1; d_call: TRBD2; j_call: TRBJ2-6; cdr3_nt: TGTGCCAGCAGTGAAAAGACTAGCGGGAGAATGTCTGGGGCCAACGTCCTGACTTTC; cdr3_aa: CASSEKTSGRMSGANVLTF
clone_size: -; v_call: TRBV5-4; d_call: TRBD1; j_call: TRBJ2-3; cdr3_nt: TGTGCCAGCAGCCTCTCGACAGGGGGCGCAGATACGCAGTATTTT; cdr3_aa: CASSLSTGGADTQYF
clone_size: -; v_call: TRBV7-3; d_call: TRBD2; j_call: TRBJ2-4; cdr3_nt: TGTGCCAGCAGCCAAATGGGACTAGCGGGAGACATTCAGTACTTC; cdr3_aa: CASSQMGLAGDIQYF
clone_size: -; v_call: TRBV6-5; d_call: -; j_call: TRBJ1-1; cdr3_nt: TGTGCCAGCAGATACGGGCCGCCTATGAACACTGAAGCTTTCTTT; cdr3_aa: CASRYGPPMNTEAFF
clone_size: -; v_call: TRBV19; d_call: -; j_call: TRBJ1-2; cdr3_nt: TGTGCCAGTAGTAGGGCGAACTATGGCTACACCTTC; cdr3_aa: CASSRANYGYTF
clone_size: -; v_call: TRBV7-2; d_call: TRBD2; j_call: TRBJ2-3; cdr3_nt: TGTGCCAGCAGCCCGCCGGGACTAGCGGGAGGGTCGGGTACGCAGTATTTT; cdr3_aa: CASSPPGLAGGSGTQYF
clone_size: -; v_call: TRBV7-9; d_call: -; j_call: TRBJ2-2; cdr3_nt: TGTTCCAGCAGCTTAGCCCCCGGGGAACGAGGGGAGCTGTTTTTT; cdr3_aa: CSSSLAPGERGELFF
clone_size: few; v_call: TRBV7-3; d_call: -; j_call: TRBJ2-2; cdr3_nt: TGTGCCAGCAGCTTAATGCTAGCTCATAACACCGGGGAGCTGTTTTTT; cdr3_aa: CASSLMLAHNTGELFF
clone_size: -; v_call: TRBV4-1; d_call: TRBD2; j_call: TRBJ2-7; cdr3_nt: TGCGCCAGCAGCCAACGGACTAGCGCGACCTACGAGCAGTACTTC; cdr3_aa: CASSQRTSATYEQYF
clone_size: -; v_call: TRBV11-2; d_call: TRBD1; j_call: TRBJ1-2; cdr3_nt: TGTGCCAGCAGCTTAATAGGGACAGGGATCTATGGCTACACCTTC; cdr3_aa: CASSLIGTGIYGYTF
clone_size: -; v_call: TRBV5-4; d_call: -; j_call: TRBJ1-1; cdr3_nt: TGTGCCAGCAGCTTGGAGGGGCTGAACACTGAAGCTTTCTTT; cdr3_aa: CASSLEGLNTEAFF
clone_size: -; v_call: TRBV18; d_call: TRBD1; j_call: TRBJ2-5; cdr3_nt: TGTGCCAGCTCACTAGAGGGGGCTGTGGAGACCCAGTACTTC; cdr3_aa: CASSLEGAVETQYF
clone_size: -; v_call: TRBV10-1; d_call: TRBD2; j_call: TRBJ2-7; cdr3_nt: TGCGCCAGCAGTGAGTCGAGGGCTAGCGGCACCTACGAGCAGTACTTC; cdr3_aa: CASSESRASGTYEQYF
clone_size: -; v_call: TRBV18; d_call: -; j_call: TRBJ1-1; cdr3_nt: TGTGCCAGCTCACTCCCGACTTTTTACCGCGGCGAAGCTTTCTTT; cdr3_aa: CASSLPTFYRGEAFF